This T cell receptor beta chain was recovered during a study of T cell responses to AZD1222 COVID-19 vaccine. The CDR3 runs to 15 residues. Germline V gene lookup returns CDR1 LNHDA and CDR2 SQIVND (reference sequence). V trimming: 6 bases; J trimming: 7 bases; junction bases outside the gene matches: 7. Concerning this clone itself: Its antigen is not identified.

The assay was immunoSEQ multiplex PCR, and TCRdb's table has in-frame clones only and misses some. Of around 130,000 clones in the sample, roughly 89% are singletons; the top ten hold 0.9% to 1.3%. Study-level points and caveats: Regions 160-218 and 743-854 dominated among vaccine-associated CD4 TCRs spanning spike.

The clonotype was recovered from an adult who received the AZD1222 COVID-19 vaccine. The sample was peripheral blood, taken 28 days after the second AZD1222 dose. The rearrangement links TRBV19 to TRBJ2-1, with TRBD2 matching over 12 bases. The CDR3 coding sequence is TGTGCCAGTAGGCAAACTAGCGGGGGGCAAAATGAGCAGTTCTTC. Translated, it gives CASRQTSGGQNEQFF.